This paragraph reports one TCR beta chain. This specimen comes from a study of glioma-infiltrating T cells after dendritic cell vaccination. Some clones are missing from TCRdb's copy, which holds only in-frame ones; the method was immunoSEQ multiplex PCR. The sample includes 100,000 or so clones, 65% to 90% of them seen just once. Germline V lookup: CDR1 MNHEY, CDR2 SMNVEV (reference sequence). The length of the CDR3 is 15 residues. J gave up 1 base and V 2 bases, and 2 bases lay outside the gene matches. This receptor was obtained from a human donor with glioblastoma. This chain joins TRBV27 and TRBJ1-1, with 9 bases fitting TRBD1. Specimen: blood, collected before dendritic cell vaccination. The CDR3 DNA sequence: TGTGCCAGCAGTTTAACGGGACAGGGGAACACTGAAGCTTTCTTT. Encoded protein: CASSLTGQGNTEAFF.